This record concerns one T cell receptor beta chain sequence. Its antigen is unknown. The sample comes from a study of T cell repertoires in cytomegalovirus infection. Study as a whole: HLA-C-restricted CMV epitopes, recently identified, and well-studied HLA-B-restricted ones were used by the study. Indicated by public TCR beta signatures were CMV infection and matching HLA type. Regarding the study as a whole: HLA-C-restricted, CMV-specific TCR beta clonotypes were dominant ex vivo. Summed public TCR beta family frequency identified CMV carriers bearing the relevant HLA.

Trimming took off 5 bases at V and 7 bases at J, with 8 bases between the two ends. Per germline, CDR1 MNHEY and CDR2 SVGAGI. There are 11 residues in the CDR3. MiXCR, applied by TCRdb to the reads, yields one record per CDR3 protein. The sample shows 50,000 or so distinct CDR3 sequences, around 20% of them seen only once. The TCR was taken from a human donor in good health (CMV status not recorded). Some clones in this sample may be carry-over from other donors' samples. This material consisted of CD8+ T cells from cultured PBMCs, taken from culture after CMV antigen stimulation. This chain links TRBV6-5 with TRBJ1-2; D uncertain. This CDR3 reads CASSEGSGYTF. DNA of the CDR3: TGTGCCAGCAGTGAGGGATCTGGCTACACCTTC.